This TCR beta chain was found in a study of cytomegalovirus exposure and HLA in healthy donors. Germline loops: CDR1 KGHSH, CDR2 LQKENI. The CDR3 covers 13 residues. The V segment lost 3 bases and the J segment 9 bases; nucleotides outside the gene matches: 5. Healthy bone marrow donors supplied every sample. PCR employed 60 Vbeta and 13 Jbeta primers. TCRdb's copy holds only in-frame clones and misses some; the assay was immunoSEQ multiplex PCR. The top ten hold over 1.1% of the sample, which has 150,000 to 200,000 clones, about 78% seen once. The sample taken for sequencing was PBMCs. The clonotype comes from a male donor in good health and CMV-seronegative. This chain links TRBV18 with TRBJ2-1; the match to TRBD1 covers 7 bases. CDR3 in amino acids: CASSPERQGEQFF. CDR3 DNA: TGTGCCAGCTCACCGGAGAGACAGGGTGAGCAGTTCTTC.